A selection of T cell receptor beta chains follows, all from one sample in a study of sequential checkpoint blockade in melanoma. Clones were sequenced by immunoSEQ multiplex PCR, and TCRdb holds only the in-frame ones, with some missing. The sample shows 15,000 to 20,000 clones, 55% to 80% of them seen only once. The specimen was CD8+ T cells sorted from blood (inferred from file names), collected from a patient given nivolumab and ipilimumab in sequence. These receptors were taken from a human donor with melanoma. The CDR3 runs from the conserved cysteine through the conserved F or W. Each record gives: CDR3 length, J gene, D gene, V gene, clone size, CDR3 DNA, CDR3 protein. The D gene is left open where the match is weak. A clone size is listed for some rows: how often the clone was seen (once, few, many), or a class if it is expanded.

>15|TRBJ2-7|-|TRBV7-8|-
TGTGCCAGCAGCTTAGAGGCAGGGGATAGGTACGAGCAGTACTTC
CASSLEAGDRYEQYF
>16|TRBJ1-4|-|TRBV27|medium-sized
TGTGCCAGCAGTTTATCGTTCGGAGGGATCGGTGAAAAACTGTTTTTT
CASSLSFGGIGEKLFF
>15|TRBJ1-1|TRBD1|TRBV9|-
TGTGCCAGCAGCGTAAGGGCGGGACAGGGGGCGAGGGCTTTCTTT
CASSVRAGQGARAFF
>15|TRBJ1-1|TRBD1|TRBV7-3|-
TGTGCCAGCAGCCAAGAAGGGGGCGTGTACACTGAAGCTTTCTTT
CASSQEGGVYTEAFF
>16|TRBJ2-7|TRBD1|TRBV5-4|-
TGTGCCAGCACCTCGTTGGGACAGGGGGAGGTTTACGAGCAGTACTTC
CASTSLGQGEVYEQYF
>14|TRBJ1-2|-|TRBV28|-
TGTGCCAGCAGCCCATTATGGGGGGGCTATGGCTACACCTTC
CASSPLWGGYGYTF
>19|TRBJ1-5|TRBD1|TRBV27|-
TGTGCCAGCAGTTTATTGAGGGACAGCATGACCTATAGCAATCAGCCCCAGCATTTT
CASSLLRDSMTYSNQPQHF
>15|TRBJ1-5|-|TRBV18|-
TGTGCCAGCTCGGCACAGGAATATAGCAATCAGCCCCAGCATTTT
CASSAQEYSNQPQHF
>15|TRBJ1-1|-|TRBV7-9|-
TGTGCCAGCAGCCCTCCGGGGGTATCTAACACTGAAGCTTTCTTT
CASSPPGVSNTEAFF
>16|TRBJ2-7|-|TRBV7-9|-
TGTGCCAGCAGCTTAGCCCCCTCCGTAGCGGTGTACGAGCAGTACTTC
CASSLAPSVAVYEQYF
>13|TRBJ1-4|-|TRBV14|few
TGTGCCAGCAGCCAACGTGCTCCGGGACAAGGGTTTTTT
CASSQRAPGQGFF
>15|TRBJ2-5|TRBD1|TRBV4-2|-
TGTGCCAGCAGCCAAGGGACAGGGTTTCAGGAGACCCAGTACTTC
CASSQGTGFQETQYF
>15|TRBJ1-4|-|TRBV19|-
TGTGCCAGTAGTATAGATGCAGGGAGGAATGAAAAACTGTTTTTT
CASSIDAGRNEKLFF
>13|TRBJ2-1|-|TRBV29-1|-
TGCAGCGGATACACCGGGAGCAACAATGAGCAGTTCTTC
CSGYTGSNNEQFF
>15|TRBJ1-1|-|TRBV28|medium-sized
TGTGCCAGCAGTTCCCGTCGCCGGTTGAACACTGAAGCTTTCTTT
CASSSRRRLNTEAFF
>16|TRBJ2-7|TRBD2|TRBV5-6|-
TGTGCCAGCAGCTTGCTCAATAGCGGGGGGGCGTACGAGCAGTACTTC
CASSLLNSGGAYEQYF
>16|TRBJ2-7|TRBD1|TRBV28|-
TGTGCCAGCAGCCCTTTCGACAGGGAGCGGACCTACGAGCAGTACTTC
CASSPFDRERTYEQYF
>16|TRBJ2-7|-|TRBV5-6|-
TGTGCCAGCAGCTTGGAGGGACACCGGAGGACCTACGAGCAGTACTTC
CASSLEGHRRTYEQYF
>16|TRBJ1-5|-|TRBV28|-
TGTGCCAGCAGTTTAGCTGGTGGAGGGGGCAATCAGCCCCAGCATTTT
CASSLAGGGGNQPQHF
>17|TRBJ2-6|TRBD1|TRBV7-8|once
TGTGCCAGCAGCTTAGACTCTACAGGGGCTGGGGCCAACGTCCTGACTTTC
CASSLDSTGAGANVLTF
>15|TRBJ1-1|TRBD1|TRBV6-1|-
TGTGCCAGCAGTGTTGCAGGGGGCTATGATAAAGAAGCTTTCTTT
CASSVAGGYDKEAFF
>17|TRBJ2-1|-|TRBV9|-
TGTGCCAGCAGCGGGACCCTCAGTGGGACAAGTCCCTATGAGCAGTTCTTC
CASSGTLSGTSPYEQFF
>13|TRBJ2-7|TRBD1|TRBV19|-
TGTGCCAGCGGCGCGGGACAGGGGTACGAGCAGTACTTC
CASGAGQGYEQYF
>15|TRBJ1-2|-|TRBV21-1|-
TGTGCCAGCAGCAAAGCCCCAGGGGAGCACTATGGCTACACCTTC
CASSKAPGEHYGYTF
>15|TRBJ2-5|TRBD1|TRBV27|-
TGTGCCAGCAGTCCTCGACAGGGCATCCAAGAGACCCAGTACTTC
CASSPRQGIQETQYF
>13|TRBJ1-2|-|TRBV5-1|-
TGCGCCAGCAGCTCCGGACAGAACAATGGCTACACCTTC
CASSSGQNNGYTF
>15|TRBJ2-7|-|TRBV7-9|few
TGTGCCAGCAGCCCCCCGGGGATAAGCCGCTACGAGCAGTACTTC
CASSPPGISRYEQYF
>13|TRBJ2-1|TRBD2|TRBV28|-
TGTGCCTCAGGGACTAGAGGTTACAATGAGCAGTTCTTC
CASGTRGYNEQFF
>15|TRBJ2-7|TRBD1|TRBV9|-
TGTGCCAGCAGCACAACAGGGGGCGGATCCTACGAGCAGTACTTC
CASSTTGGGSYEQYF
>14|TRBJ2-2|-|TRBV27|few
TGTGCCAGCAGTTTTGGCGGGGCTGCCGGGGAGCTGTTTTTT
CASSFGGAAGELFF
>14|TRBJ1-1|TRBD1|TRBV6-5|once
TGTGCCAGCAGTTACGGGACAGCGAACACTGAAGCTTTCTTT
CASSYGTANTEAFF
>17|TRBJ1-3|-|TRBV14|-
TGTGCCAGCAGCCAAGCCCAGTATGGTCCATCTGGAAACACCATATATTTT
CASSQAQYGPSGNTIYF
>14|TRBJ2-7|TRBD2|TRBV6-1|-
TGTGCCAGCAGTGATGTGGGGAGGGCCTACGAGCAGTACTTC
CASSDVGRAYEQYF
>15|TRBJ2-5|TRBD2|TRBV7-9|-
TGTGCCAGCAGCTCTCAGACTAGCGCACAAGAGACCCAGTACTTC
CASSSQTSAQETQYF
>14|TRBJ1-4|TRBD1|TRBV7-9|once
TGTGCCAGCAGCCGGACAGGCCCTCCGGGAGAACTGTTTTTT
CASSRTGPPGELFF
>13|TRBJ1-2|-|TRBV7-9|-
TGTGCCAGCAGCTCAGGGGACGACTATGGCTACACCTTC
CASSSGDDYGYTF
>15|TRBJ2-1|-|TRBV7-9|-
TGTGCCAGCAGCGCACCCGGGGGCTCCTACAATGAGCAGTTCTTC
CASSAPGGSYNEQFF
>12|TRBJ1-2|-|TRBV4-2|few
TGTGCCAGCAGCTTGGTAGGGGTCGGCTACACCTTC
CASSLVGVGYTF
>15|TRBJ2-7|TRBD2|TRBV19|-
TGTGCCAGCCGCAGGGCTAGCGGGGTATCCTACGAGCAGTACTTC
CASRRASGVSYEQYF
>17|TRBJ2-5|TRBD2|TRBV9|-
TGTGCCAGCAGCGCCTCCTACGTAGCGGGGGATAGAGAGACCCAGTACTTC
CASSASYVAGDRETQYF
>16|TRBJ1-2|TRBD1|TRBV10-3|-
TGTGCCATCAGTGAGGACAGGGGGCGAACTAACTATGGCTACACCTTC
CAISEDRGRTNYGYTF
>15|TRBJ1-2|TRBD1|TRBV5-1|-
TGCGCCAGCAGCTTCGACCGGGACAGGGTCTATGGCTACACCTTC
CASSFDRDRVYGYTF
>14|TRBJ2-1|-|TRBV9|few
TGTGCCAGCAGCGGCCCGGACAGCCACAATGAGCAGTTCTTC
CASSGPDSHNEQFF
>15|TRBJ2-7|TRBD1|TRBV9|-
TGTGCCAGCAGCGTCGGAGGGACAGGAAAATACGAGCAGTACTTC
CASSVGGTGKYEQYF
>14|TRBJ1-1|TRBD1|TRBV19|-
TGTGCCAGTAGTACTGGACAGGGGGACACTGAAGCTTTCTTT
CASSTGQGDTEAFF
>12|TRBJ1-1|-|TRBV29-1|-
TGCAGCGTTTCGGAGTCGAACACTGAAGCTTTCTTT
CSVSESNTEAFF
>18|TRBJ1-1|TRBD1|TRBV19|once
TGTGCCAGTAGTAAAAGGGACAGGGCCGAGTACAGGAACACTGAAGCTTTCTTT
CASSKRDRAEYRNTEAFF
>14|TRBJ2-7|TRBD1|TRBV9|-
TGTGCCAGCAGGCGACAGGGGCCTTCCTACGAGCAGTACTTC
CASRRQGPSYEQYF